Listed below are T cell receptor beta chains from one sample, sequenced in a study of blood T cell repertoires in COVID-19. TCRdb's copy holds only in-frame clones and misses some; the assay was immunoSEQ multiplex PCR. The sample records 150,000 to 200,000 clones, around 84% being singletons. Specimen: peripheral blood. The origin of the receptors is a man between 40 and 49 years old with active or convalescent COVID-19. CDR3s leave out the opening cysteine and the closing phenylalanine or tryptophan. D genes are given only for firm matches.

J gene: TRBJ2-1; V gene: TRBV29-1; D gene: .; CDR3 protein: SVESDYNEQF
J gene: TRBJ1-5; V gene: TRBV29-1; D gene: .; CDR3 protein: SVGDGGNQPQH
J gene: TRBJ2-7; V gene: TRBV10-3; D gene: TRBD1; CDR3 protein: AISAGTGGQQY
J gene: TRBJ2-7; V gene: TRBV6-1; D gene: TRBD2; CDR3 protein: ASSEEPLGGGPYEQY
J gene: TRBJ2-2; V gene: TRBV7-9; D gene: TRBD2; CDR3 protein: ASSEAGRINTGELF
J gene: TRBJ2-7; V gene: TRBV5-1; D gene: TRBD2; CDR3 protein: ASSVTSGGTSYEQY
J gene: TRBJ2-7; V gene: TRBV10-2; D gene: .; CDR3 protein: ASMMEGTAYEQY
J gene: TRBJ2-1; V gene: TRBV11-1; D gene: TRBD1; CDR3 protein: ASSLGQGAGEQF
J gene: TRBJ1-2; V gene: TRBV29-1; D gene: .; CDR3 protein: SVERAGGYT
J gene: TRBJ1-1; V gene: TRBV3-1/TRBV3-2; D gene: TRBD1; CDR3 protein: ASSQGQGTEAF
J gene: TRBJ2-5; V gene: TRBV24-1; D gene: .; CDR3 protein: ATSDGNWVASANKETQY
J gene: TRBJ2-3; V gene: TRBV6-1; D gene: TRBD2; CDR3 protein: ASSDQRGGTDTQY
J gene: TRBJ2-2; V gene: TRBV9; D gene: .; CDR3 protein: ASSVEAGSTGELF
J gene: TRBJ1-3; V gene: TRBV19; D gene: TRBD1; CDR3 protein: ASSTYLQGGGNTIY
J gene: TRBJ1-3; V gene: TRBV6-5; D gene: .; CDR3 protein: ASSYVSGAGNTIY
J gene: TRBJ1-5; V gene: TRBV7-9; D gene: .; CDR3 protein: ASSLGTVNQPQH
J gene: TRBJ2-3; V gene: TRBV9; D gene: .; CDR3 protein: ASSVGRGSTDTQY
J gene: TRBJ2-3; V gene: TRBV14; D gene: TRBD2; CDR3 protein: ASSLGLAGVLPKTDTQY
J gene: TRBJ1-2; V gene: TRBV9; D gene: .; CDR3 protein: ASSVATAGGPGYT
J gene: TRBJ1-3; V gene: TRBV10-3; D gene: .; CDR3 protein: AALQGNSGNTIY
J gene: TRBJ2-7; V gene: TRBV5-6; D gene: TRBD1; CDR3 protein: ASSQTGAYEQY
J gene: TRBJ1-1; V gene: TRBV7-9; D gene: TRBD1; CDR3 protein: ASSLQGISEAF
J gene: TRBJ2-7; V gene: TRBV5-8; D gene: .; CDR3 protein: ASSYRVHEQY
J gene: TRBJ2-2; V gene: TRBV2; D gene: TRBD1; CDR3 protein: ARGQEVNTGELF
J gene: TRBJ2-7; V gene: TRBV4-1; D gene: TRBD1; CDR3 protein: ASSQDAGQGTYEQY
J gene: TRBJ1-1; V gene: TRBV6-5; D gene: .; CDR3 protein: ASRQTGRSTEAF
J gene: TRBJ2-5; V gene: TRBV6-1; D gene: TRBD1; CDR3 protein: ASSEGDRAETQY
J gene: TRBJ1-1; V gene: TRBV5-6; D gene: .; CDR3 protein: ASSLLDSRTEAF
J gene: TRBJ1-2; V gene: TRBV30; D gene: .; CDR3 protein: AWSYAIGYGYT
J gene: TRBJ2-5; V gene: TRBV21-1; D gene: .; CDR3 protein: ASSKGVGRPGQGVRAQETQY
J gene: TRBJ2-2; V gene: TRBV4-1; D gene: TRBD1; CDR3 protein: ASSQTGMTGELF
J gene: TRBJ1-5; V gene: TRBV7-9; D gene: .; CDR3 protein: ASSLAVGQLNQPQH
J gene: TRBJ2-3; V gene: TRBV15; D gene: .; CDR3 protein: ATSRDSSTDTQY
J gene: TRBJ2-1; V gene: TRBV3-1/TRBV3-2; D gene: TRBD2; CDR3 protein: ASSPGGSSYNEQF
J gene: TRBJ1-6; V gene: TRBV18; D gene: TRBD1; CDR3 protein: ASSIGTGASPLH
J gene: TRBJ2-3; V gene: TRBV4-3; D gene: .; CDR3 protein: ASSARGSGDTQY
J gene: TRBJ1-1; V gene: TRBV6-5; D gene: .; CDR3 protein: ASKFAGDGTEAF
J gene: TRBJ1-6; V gene: TRBV11-3; D gene: TRBD1; CDR3 protein: ASSLVGQGARNSPLH
J gene: TRBJ1-1; V gene: TRBV5-5; D gene: .; CDR3 protein: ASSLVRGGHTEAF
J gene: TRBJ2-7; V gene: TRBV28; D gene: TRBD1; CDR3 protein: ASSYRTGVPYEQY
J gene: TRBJ2-4; V gene: TRBV5-1; D gene: .; CDR3 protein: ASSLEGLGGKNIQY
J gene: TRBJ1-1; V gene: TRBV19; D gene: .; CDR3 protein: ASSIATRTSTEAF
J gene: TRBJ2-2; V gene: TRBV7-2; D gene: TRBD1; CDR3 protein: ASSEGQATGELF
J gene: TRBJ1-3; V gene: TRBV3-1/TRBV3-2; D gene: .; CDR3 protein: ASSQVQGHTIY
J gene: TRBJ2-4; V gene: TRBV7-9; D gene: .; CDR3 protein: ASSLWPGQENIQY
J gene: TRBJ2-2; V gene: TRBV25-1; D gene: TRBD2; CDR3 protein: ASGGEWGNTGELF
J gene: TRBJ2-2; V gene: TRBV6-4; D gene: TRBD1; CDR3 protein: ASSDSRGPGELF
J gene: TRBJ1-2; V gene: TRBV30; D gene: TRBD1; CDR3 protein: AWSGTGDDGYGYT